Given below is one T cell receptor (beta chain) in context. Antigen unknown. These oral cavity squamous cell carcinomas were HPV-negative and locally advanced. The sample is drawn from a study of neoadjuvant anti-PD-1 for oral cavity cancer. Study overall: Most patients had three to four biweekly doses of 3 mg/kg nivolumab before resection. Study conclusions and caveats: Post-nivolumab, blood T cell clonality was significantly elevated in non-responders. Only a few patients per response group were TCR-analyzed; validation needed.

Repertoires were generated with immunoSEQ multiplex PCR, while TCRdb's copy carries only in-frame clones and drops some. The sample holds some 66,000 clones, approximately 82% seen once. V lost 0 bases and J 0 bases, leaving 10 bases between the germline ends. CDR1 and CDR2 (germline): SGHRS, YFSETQ. CDR3 size: 17 residues. The clonotype originates from a person between 40 and 85 years old with oral cavity squamous cell carcinoma. Sample: PBMCs, taken before nivolumab (anti-PD-1) treatment. V is TRBV5-1 and J is TRBJ2-6, with D tentatively TRBD1 (6 bases). CDR3 nucleotides: TGCGCCAGCAGCTTGGACAGGGTCGGCTCTGGGGCCAACGTCCTGACTTTC. Translated: CASSLDRVGSGANVLTF.